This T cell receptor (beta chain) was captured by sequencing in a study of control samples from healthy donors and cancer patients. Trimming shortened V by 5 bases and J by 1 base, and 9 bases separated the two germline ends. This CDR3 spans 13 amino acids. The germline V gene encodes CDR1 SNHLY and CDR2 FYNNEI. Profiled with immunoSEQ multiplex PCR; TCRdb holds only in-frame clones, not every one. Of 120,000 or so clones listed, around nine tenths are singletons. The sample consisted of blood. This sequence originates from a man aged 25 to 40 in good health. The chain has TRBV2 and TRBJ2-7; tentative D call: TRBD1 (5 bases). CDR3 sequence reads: CASSLQVSYEQYF. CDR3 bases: TGTGCCAGCAGTCTACAGGTTTCCTACGAGCAGTACTTC.